This TCR beta chain was recovered during a study of cytomegalovirus exposure and HLA in healthy donors. The study's findings and limits: The study carried out a later analysis of TCR beta sequences. It associated some 17,000 of them with specific HLA alleles at a false discovery rate of 0.05. The study recorded fewer than 200 TCR beta chains that were cytomegalovirus-associated. As a later analysis showed, a missense DCLRE1C variant was linked to trimming of TCR beta V- and J-genes. Reportedly, HLA-A and HLA-B alleles of most subjects were accurately predicted from TCR beta.

Between the trimmed V and J ends, which lost 5 bases and 4 bases, there was a span of 8 bases. Germline V gives CDR1 DFQATT, CDR2 SNEGSKA (reference sequence). The CDR3 runs to 11 residues. About this clone: Its target is unknown.

PCR used 60 Vbeta primers and 13 Jbeta primers. TCRdb's copy holds only in-frame clones and misses some; the assay was immunoSEQ multiplex PCR. The data show roughly 120,000 clones, about 81% seen once. This clonotype was sampled from a woman in her twenties or thirties in good health and CMV-seronegative. The source material was PBMCs. This chain uses TRBV20-1 with TRBJ1-2; tentative D call: TRBD1 (6 bases). The DNA of the CDR3 is TGCAGTGCTTACAGGGTCTATGGCTACACCTTC. It codes for CSAYRVYGYTF.